These 22 T cell receptor beta chains originate from one sample sequenced in a study of early T cells in non-severe SARS-CoV-2 infection. MiXCR was run by TCRdb on the 5' RACE reads, yielding one entry per CDR3 protein. The data show 90,000 to 130,000 distinct CDR3 sequences, with about 12% seen just once and around 3% held by the top ten. Sequences were obtained from whole blood. These receptors were obtained from an adult who was a healthcare worker with PCR-confirmed SARS-CoV-2 infection or an uninfected control (not recorded which).

As for this clonotype: Sequence at one end of the junction differs from germline and may be a read error. J is TRBJ1-5 and V is TRBV29-1, with unresolved D. Germline-derived CDR1 and CDR2 are SQVTM and ANQGSEA. This CDR3 region has 11 residues. The CDR3 bases are TGCAGCGTTGGAGGGAATCAGCCCCAGCAATTT. It yields the protein CSVGGNQPQQF.

The chain uses TRBV11-3 and TRBJ1-2; D perhaps matches TRBD1 (5 bases). The CDR3 is made up of 12 amino acids. Trimming shortened V by 4 bases and J by 8 bases, and 11 bases separated the two germline ends. In germline, CDR1 is SGHNT, CDR2 YENEEA. Here the CDR3 reads CASSYNRRGYTF. CDR3 nucleotides: TGTGCCAGCAGCTATAACAGGAGAGGCTACACCTTC.

Points on this clonotype: Germline and junction disagree at one end, which may indicate a read error. The V and J genes are TRBV12-5 and TRBJ1-4, with a tentative D call TRBD1 (5 bases). CDR1 is LGHNT and CDR2 is FRNRAP in the germline V gene. The CDR3 extends over 15 amino acids. CDR3 protein: CASGTSGTTREKPFF. CDR3 in DNA: TGTGCTAGTGGGACGTCCGGGACCACCAGAGAAAAACCGTTTTTT.

The table lists this clonotype with many counts. This chain joins TRBV7-2 and TRBJ1-6, with a tentative D call TRBD1 (6 bases). The germline gives CDR1 SGHTA, CDR2 FQGNSA. CDR3 size: 14 residues. V dropped 4 bases and J dropped 7 bases, with 11 bases sitting between them. CDR3 region: CASSSPTGNSPLHF. The CDR3 region has the DNA TGTGCCAGCAGCTCGCCCACAGGGAATTCACCCCTCCACTTT.

This clonotype was seen ten or more times. The DNA for the CDR3 is TGTGCCAGCAGCCAAGAGCCTCCAGCCGGCAATCAGCCCCAGCATTTT. Its translation is CASSQEPPAGNQPQHF. The chain is built from TRBV3-1 and TRBJ1-5; D gene ambiguous. Germline-derived CDR1 and CDR2 are LGHDT and YNNKEL (reference sequence). The CDR3 totals 16 residues. V shed 0 bases and J shed 2 bases, with 11 bases lying between them.

This clonotype occurred a few times. The V gene is TRBV5-1, the J gene TRBJ2-5; TRBD2 agrees at 8 bases. The germline V gene encodes CDR1 SGHRS and CDR2 YFSETQ. V trimming: 8 bases; J trimming: 2 bases; junction bases outside the gene matches: 8. CDR3 length: 14 amino acids. As DNA, the CDR3 is TGCGCCAGTTCTACTAGCGGTGATCAAGAGACCCAGTACTTC. This encodes CASSTSGDQETQYF.

The table lists this clonotype with a few counts. The chain links TRBV9 to TRBJ2-3; D tentatively reads TRBD1 or TRBD2 (6 bases each). The CDR3 loop spans 18 amino acids. V was pared by 0 bases and J by 0 bases, with 17 bases between. Germline lookup yields CDR1 SGDLS and CDR2 YYNGEE. The CDR3 sequence: CASSVVPTRGPSTDTQYF. The DNA for the CDR3 is TGTGCCAGCAGCGTAGTTCCCACCCGGGGGCCTAGCACAGATACGCAGTATTTT.

In this sample, this clonotype turned up many times. The gene calls are TRBV6-4 and TRBJ2-1; TRBD2 matches at 9 bases. CDR1 and CDR2 from the germline V gene are MRHNA and SNTAGT. The V gene end was trimmed by 0 bases and the J gene end by 7 bases; junction bases not matched to a gene: 7. The CDR3 spans 16 residues. The chain's CDR3 is CASSDSPHGLANEQFF. CDR3 nucleotide sequence: TGTGCCAGCAGTGACTCCCCACACGGACTAGCGAATGAGCAGTTCTTC.

This clonotype was picked up a small number of times. As DNA, the CDR3 is TGTGCCAGCAGCGCCATAGCGGCTGAGCAGTTCTTC. Amino acids: CASSAIAAEQFF. The gene calls are TRBV9 and TRBJ2-1; a weak D match, TRBD2 (6 bases). The CDR3 extends over 12 amino acids. The V end was cut by 3 bases, the J end by 9 bases, with 10 bases between. The germline CDR1 and CDR2 sequences are SGDLS and YYNGEE.

At least ten counts were recorded for this clonotype. The chain is built from TRBV10-2 and TRBJ1-1, with D unresolved. The CDR3 runs 14 residues. V lost 6 bases and J lost 0, with 11 bases in between. Per the germline V gene, CDR1 is WSHSY and CDR2 is SAAADI. The CDR3 sequence is CASRGSSLNTEAFF. The DNA of the CDR3 is TGCGCCAGCAGGGGAAGTTCCCTGAACACTGAAGCTTTCTTT.

About this clonotype itself: This may come from a read error, since a much larger clone is one base off. The CDR3 ends on some other residue instead of the conserved phenylalanine or tryptophan, so this is likely a read error. This chain joins TRBV12-5 and TRBJ2-1; D possibly corresponds to TRBD2 (6 bases). This CDR3 region has 13 residues. Trimming pared 1 base from V and 9 bases from J, leaving 10 bases between. CDR1 and CDR2 (germline): LGHNT, FRNRAP. CDR3 protein: CASGLALGGEQFS. DNA of the CDR3: TGTGCTAGTGGTTTGGCTCTGGGAGGTGAGCAGTTCTCC.

This clonotype occurred a few times. The chain links TRBV28 to TRBJ2-3; possible D gene TRBD2, 6 bases. The CDR3 covers 14 residues. Germline V gene sequence: CDR1 MDHEN, CDR2 SYDVKM. The CDR3 DNA is TGTGCAAGCTGCGTCGGGGGACTCACAGATACGCAGTATTTT. Its translation is CASCVGGLTDTQYF.

About this clonotype: A read error may account for a junction end that differs from germline. The chain employs TRBV11-3 and TRBJ2-5; no clear D gene. Germline-derived CDR1 and CDR2 are SGHNT and YENEEA. This CDR3 comprises 13 residues. CDR3 in amino acids: CVSSLWPGETQYF. DNA for the CDR3: TGTGTCAGCAGCTTATGGCCCGGAGAGACCCAGTACTTC. Complete variable domain (other parts from reference TRBV11-3 and TRBJ2-5): EAGVVQSPRYKIIEKKQPVAFWCNPISGHNTLYWYLQNLGQGPELLIRYENEEAVDDSQLPKDRFSAERLKGVDSTLKIQPAELGDSAVYLCVSSLWPGETQYFGPGTRLLVL.

This clonotype has a handful of counts. The chain recombines TRBV20-1 with TRBJ2-7; 9 nucleotides align to TRBD1. J gave up 0 bases and V 1 base, and 1 base lay outside the gene matches. The germline CDR1 and CDR2 sequences are DFQATT and SNEGSKA (reference sequence). The CDR3 sequence is 14 residues long. CDR3 region: CSARGQGDSYEQYF. The CDR3 nucleotides are TGCAGTGCTAGAGGACAGGGGGACTCCTACGAGCAGTACTTC.

This clonotype was seen a few times. The rearrangement joins TRBV28 to TRBJ2-5; no clear D gene. CDR3 length equals 16 residues. The V end was cut by 4 bases, the J end by 3 bases, with 18 bases between. In germline, CDR1 is MDHEN, CDR2 SYDVKM. Here the CDR3 DNA reads TGTGCCAGCAGTTCCCCGCCCCGTCGAGGCGAAGAGACCCAGTACTTC. This encodes CASSSPPRRGEETQYF. The whole variable domain, remainder taken from reference TRBV28 and TRBJ2-5, is DVKVTQSSRYLVKRTGEKVFLECVQDMDHENMFWYRQDPGLGLRLIYFSYDVKMKEKGDIPEGYSVSREKKERFSLILESASTNQTSMYLCASSSPPRRGEETQYFGPGTRLLVL.

The chain employs TRBV11-2 and TRBJ2-1; 12 bases align to TRBD2. Germline CDR1 and CDR2: SGHAT and FQNNGV. The V segment lost 5 bases and the J segment 8 bases; nucleotides outside the gene matches: 10. The CDR3 runs 16 residues. CDR3 in amino acids: CASSRQTSGGWHEQFF. The CDR3 DNA reads as TGTGCCAGCAGCCGTCAGACTAGCGGGGGCTGGCATGAGCAGTTCTTC. The entire variable domain, with the rest obtained from reference TRBV11-2 and TRBJ2-1, is as follows: EAGVAQSPRYKIIEKRQSVAFWCNPISGHATLYWYQQILGQGPKLLIQFQNNGVVDDSQLPKDRFSAERLKGVDSTLKIQPAKLEDSAVYLCASSRQTSGGWHEQFFGPGTRLTVL.

This chain links TRBV24-1 with TRBJ2-1; D not certain. The CDR3 loop spans 12 amino acids. V shed 4 bases and J shed 10 bases, with 10 bases lying between them. Germline CDR1 and CDR2: KGHDR and SFDVKD. CDR3 DNA: TGTGCCACCAGTGACGGCCTTTCCGAGCAGTTCTTC. Translating gives CATSDGLSEQFF.

The J gene is TRBJ1-1, the V gene TRBV10-3; 7 bases fit TRBD1. The CDR3 covers 16 residues. The trim removed 4 bases at V and 4 bases at J, leaving 12 bases unmatched. Germline V gives CDR1 ENHRY, CDR2 SYGVKD. Written as DNA, the CDR3 is TGTGCCATCAGTGTGACAGGGAACTCCTTAGGCACTGAAGCTTTCTTT. It is translated as CAISVTGNSLGTEAFF.

This clonotype was seen many times. This CDR3 is CASSVATQGSPLHF. CDR3 nucleotide sequence: TGTGCCAGCAGCGTCGCTACACAGGGATCACCCCTCCACTTT. This rearrangement joins TRBV9 to TRBJ1-6, with D possibly TRBD1 on 6 matching bases. Germline CDR1 SGDLS, CDR2 YYNGEE. Deletions cut 2 bases from V and 10 bases from J, with 13 bases between. This CDR3 comprises 14 residues.

This clonotype was seen a handful of times. The chain employs TRBV29-1 and TRBJ2-5; 7 bases map to TRBD2. CDR1 and CDR2 (germline): SQVTM, ANQGSEA. The CDR3 runs 12 residues. J lost 4 bases, V lost 3 bases, and 2 bases had no gene match. The CDR3 region is CSVEAGVETQYF. The CDR3 nucleotides read TGCAGCGTTGAGGCGGGAGTAGAGACCCAGTACTTC.

The chain joins TRBV20-1 to TRBJ1-6; D might be TRBD1 (5 bases). Germline V CDR1 and CDR2: DFQATT, SNEGSKA (reference sequence). The CDR3 is made up of 14 amino acids. The V end lost 1 base, the J end lost 7 bases, and 11 bases lay between the germline ends. The CDR3 DNA follows: TGCAGTGCTAGAGGCTTCAGGGACAATTCACCCCTCCACTTT. Its protein is CSARGFRDNSPLHF.

This clonotype turned up a few times. The J gene is TRBJ1-6, the V gene TRBV10-3; D may be TRBD1 (6 bases). Germline assignment: CDR1 ENHRY and CDR2 SYGVKD. This CDR3 contains 14 residues. The V end was cut by 3 bases, the J end by 8 bases, with 11 bases between. In DNA, the CDR3 is TGTGCCATCAGTGAATACAGGGTTGATTCACCCCTCCACTTT. Encoded protein: CAISEYRVDSPLHF.